Below, one TCR beta chain is given with its context. Its specificity is unknown. The sample comes from a study of CD8+ T cells in alopecia areata. Findings of the study overall: Patients showed less clear TCR sequence sharing than mice, possibly partly because of HLA diversity.

Extracted from the samples, RNA was reverse transcribed into cDNA to serve as the sequencing template. The repertoire was sequenced with immunoSEQ multiplex PCR; TCRdb's copy has only in-frame clones and lacks some. The sample lists about 150,000 clones, approximately 56% occurring once. The clonotype was recovered from a human donor in good health. The sequenced material came from CD8+ T cells sorted from blood.

CDR3 region: CASSQEIGTYNEQFF. The CDR3 DNA sequence: TGCGCCAGCAGCCAAGAAATTGGCACCTACAATGAGCAGTTCTTC. The rearrangement links TRBV4-1 to TRBJ2-1; D not certain. Trimming removed 0 bases at V and 2 bases at J, with 8 bases between. This CDR3 has 15 amino acids. Germline V gene data show CDR1 as MGHRA and CDR2 as YSYEKL.